A single sample is the source of the 30 T cell receptor beta chains below, sequenced in a study of early T cells in non-severe SARS-CoV-2 infection. TCRdb used MiXCR to reprocess the 5' RACE reads, holding one entry per CDR3 protein. The sample shows around 94,000 distinct CDR3 sequences, approximately 14% of them seen only once. Sequenced sample: whole blood. These receptors were taken from an adult who was a healthcare worker with PCR-confirmed SARS-CoV-2 infection or an uninfected control (not recorded which).

This clonotype was counted a few times. This chain links TRBV4-3 with TRBJ2-5; no definite D call. V gave up 0 bases and J gave up 2 bases, with 10 bases separating them. The CDR3 spans 15 residues. Germline V lookup: CDR1 LGHNA, CDR2 YSLEER. The CDR3 region is CASSQDRATQETQYF. The CDR3 DNA is TGCGCCAGCAGCCAAGATCGGGCAACACAAGAGACCCAGTACTTC.

This clonotype was detected ten times or more. The gene calls are TRBV30 and TRBJ2-3; TRBD2 matches 8 bases. The CDR3 has 14 residues. Germline CDR1 is GTSNPN and CDR2 is SVGIG (reference sequence). V shed 2 bases and J 6 bases; nucleotides not matched to a gene: 7. The CDR3 protein is CAWSIRAGVDTQYF. The CDR3 DNA follows: TGTGCCTGGAGTATTCGAGCGGGGGTGGATACGCAGTATTTT.

This clonotype was counted at least ten times. This chain links TRBV12-3 or TRBV12-4 with TRBJ2-7; 11 nucleotides align to TRBD1. V was clipped by 6 bases and J by 7 bases; unmatched bases: 8. The CDR3 consists of 14 residues. CDR3 residues: CASSHRDRGVEQYF. DNA of the CDR3: TGTGCCAGCAGCCACCGGGACAGGGGGGTTGAGCAGTACTTC.

This clonotype was seen only a few times. This rearrangement joins TRBV3-1 to TRBJ2-1; D is undetermined. Trimming took 0 bases from V and 4 from J, leaving 7 bases between them. Germline V gene data show CDR1 as LGHDT and CDR2 as YNNKEL (reference sequence). CDR3 size: 14 residues. The CDR3 spells CASSQETYYNEQFF. The CDR3 DNA reads TGTGCCAGCAGCCAAGAGACCTATTACAATGAGCAGTTCTTC.

The chain carries TRBV5-3 and TRBJ1-3; D is uncertain. TRBV5-3 has ORF status, its function being uncertain. The length of the CDR3 is 12 residues. Trimming left V 1 base short and J 4 bases short, with 3 bases between. The CDR3 is CARSLQGNTIYF. In DNA, the CDR3 is TGTGCCAGAAGCTTGCAGGGAAACACCATATATTTT.

Remarks on this clonotype: With a much larger clone just one base away, this may be a read error. The chain recombines TRBV4-1 with TRBJ1-5; D gene unclear. This CDR3 is built from 16 residues. Trimming removed 0 bases from V and 0 bases from J, with 9 bases in between. Germline values: CDR1 MGHRA, CDR2 YSYEKL. In nucleotides, the CDR3 is TGCGCCAGCAGCCAAGATTTCTGGTATAGCAATCAGCCCCAGCATTTT. Amino acid sequence: CASSQDFWYSNQPQHF.

The chain recombines TRBV2 with TRBJ2-5; 11 bases align to TRBD2. V lost 8 bases, J lost 4 bases, and 12 bases stayed unmatched. This CDR3 is built from 16 residues. Germline loops: CDR1 SNHLY, CDR2 FYNNEI. For the CDR3, the DNA is TGTGCCAGCTCGAGTGGTAATAGCGGGAGGGGAGAGACCCAGTACTTC. Amino acid sequence: CASSSGNSGRGETQYF.

The genes are TRBV10-3 and TRBJ1-5; D unclear. The germline gives CDR1 ENHRY, CDR2 SYGVKD. V gave up 8 bases and J gave up 0 bases, with 5 bases separating them. The CDR3 length is 12 residues. CDR3 sequence (DNA): TGTGCCATCGGGGATAGCAATCAGCCCCAGCATTTT. It translates to CAIGDSNQPQHF.

J is TRBJ2-7 and V is TRBV10-2; tentative D call: TRBD2 (6 bases). Germline CDR1 reads WSHSY; CDR2 reads SAAADI. V was shortened by 6 bases and J by 2 bases, with 11 bases between the two germline ends. The CDR3 is made up of 13 amino acids. As DNA, the CDR3 is TGCGCCAGCAGCGAGGGACTCCCCTACGAGCAGTACTTC. Amino acids: CASSEGLPYEQYF.

This clonotype was seen a few times. The rearrangement joins TRBV15 to TRBJ2-5; D tentatively fits TRBD1 or TRBD2 (5 bases each). The CDR3 runs 16 residues. Trimming left V 1 base short and J 2 bases short, with 14 bases between. Germline V gives CDR1 LNHNV, CDR2 YYDKDF (reference sequence). The CDR3 DNA sequence: TGTGCCACCAGCAGAGGGGGGTTAGCGAGACAAGAGACCCAGTACTTC. It yields the protein CATSRGGLARQETQYF.

This clonotype was seen a few times. The chain has TRBV7-8 and TRBJ2-3; D call uncertain. CDR3 length equals 13 residues. Germline V gene lookup returns CDR1 SGHVS and CDR2 FQNEAQ. Trimming took off 0 bases at V and 2 bases at J, with 3 bases between the two ends. The CDR3 nucleotides are TGTGCCAGCAGCTTAGCCCCCACAGATACGCAGTATTTT. Translating gives CASSLAPTDTQYF.

This clonotype has only a few counts. This chain uses TRBV7-2 with TRBJ2-1; possible D gene TRBD1, 6 bases. V was cut by 3 bases and J by 6 bases, with 12 bases left in between. The germline V gene has CDR1 SGHTA and CDR2 FQGNSA. The CDR3 totals 14 residues. The CDR3 loop is CASSLHRVLNEQFF. The CDR3 coding sequence is TGTGCCAGCAGCTTGCACAGGGTACTCAATGAGCAGTTCTTC.

This clonotype was observed a handful of times. The CDR3 DNA reads TGTGCCAGCAGCTCCCGGCTAGCTTCCTACAATGAGCAGTTCTTC. Protein sequence: CASSSRLASYNEQFF. The chain employs TRBV7-9 and TRBJ2-1; tentative D call: TRBD2 (5 bases). The CDR3 runs to 15 residues. V gave up 4 bases and J gave up 1 base, with 11 bases separating them. Per germline, CDR1 SEHNR and CDR2 FQNEAQ (reference sequence).

This clonotype occurred many times. DNA of the CDR3: TGTGCCACCAGCATCTCCGGGAGGACCAAAGAGATCCAGTACTTC. Amino acid sequence: CATSISGRTKEIQYF. This chain uses TRBV15 with TRBJ2-7; 7 bases align to TRBD2. Germline loops: CDR1 LNHNV, CDR2 YYDKDF (reference sequence). The CDR3 contains 15 residues. Unmatched junction bases numbered 16, after V lost 4 bases and J lost 10 bases.

The rearrangement links TRBV9 to TRBJ1-4, with a possible D match to TRBD1 (5 bases). Germline V CDR1 and CDR2: SGDLS, YYNGEE. V was cut by 2 bases and J by 3 bases, with 11 bases left in between. The CDR3 loop spans 15 amino acids. CDR3 region: CASSVGTPANEKLFF. The CDR3 region has the DNA TGTGCCAGCAGCGTCGGGACGCCGGCTAATGAAAAACTGTTTTTT.

The rearrangement links TRBV10-2 to TRBJ1-2; 7 bases line up with TRBD1. The germline V gene has CDR1 WSHSY and CDR2 SAAADI. This CDR3 is built from 11 residues. Trimming at V came to 11 bases and at J to 8 bases, leaving 8 bases not matched to a gene. CDR3 sequence (DNA): TGCGCCGTTCGAGGGGGACAGGGCTACACCTTC. It is translated as CAVRGGQGYTF.

The table lists this clonotype with a few counts. The chain carries TRBV7-2 and TRBJ2-2; no clear D. Trimming left V 3 bases short and J 8 bases short, with 7 bases between. Germline V lookup: CDR1 SGHTA, CDR2 FQGNSA. The CDR3 runs 12 residues. This CDR3 reads CASSFPIGELFF. Written as DNA, the CDR3 is TGTGCCAGCAGCTTTCCGATAGGGGAGCTGTTTTTT.

This clonotype was seen a few times. V usage is TRBV29-1 and J usage is TRBJ2-7; D is unresolved. Trimming pared 8 bases from V and 2 bases from J, leaving 13 bases between. Germline CDR1 is SQVTM and CDR2 is ANQGSEA. The CDR3 consists of 12 residues. DNA for the CDR3: TGCAGCATTAGGCAGGATACCTACGAGCAGTACTTC. Protein sequence: CSIRQDTYEQYF.

This clonotype was seen at least ten times. The rearrangement links TRBV10-1 to TRBJ2-3; 7 bases line up with TRBD2. Per germline, CDR1 WNHNN and CDR2 SYGVQD (reference sequence). J gave up 3 bases and V 3 bases, and 0 bases lay outside the gene matches. The CDR3 covers 13 residues. CDR3 bases: TGCGCCAGCAGTGACGGGGGGACAGATACGCAGTATTTT. This translates into CASSDGGTDTQYF.

This clonotype was detected only a few times. V is TRBV30 and J is TRBJ1-2; D possibly corresponds to TRBD1 (5 bases). V was trimmed by 4 bases and J by 7 bases, leaving 10 bases between them. CDR3 length: 11 amino acids. The germline CDR1 and CDR2 sequences are GTSNPN and SVGIG (reference sequence). The CDR3 sequence is CAWKSGGGYTF. For the CDR3, the DNA is TGTGCCTGGAAATCTGGGGGTGGCTACACCTTC.

This chain joins TRBV11-2 and TRBJ2-7; possibly TRBD1 or TRBD2 for D (5 bases each). The V end lost 4 bases, the J end lost 6 bases, and 13 bases lay between the germline ends. Germline V gene lookup returns CDR1 SGHAT and CDR2 FQNNGV. This CDR3 is 13 amino acids long. This CDR3 reads CASSWGRTTEQYF. DNA of the CDR3: TGTGCCAGCAGCTGGGGACGGACGACCGAGCAGTACTTC.

This chain uses TRBV4-3 with TRBJ2-1; no clear D. The CDR3 is made up of 14 amino acids. Per the germline V gene, CDR1 is LGHNA and CDR2 is YSLEER. V lost 0 bases, J lost 8 bases, and 11 bases lay in between. CDR3 sequence reads: CASSQDGLVDEQFF. The CDR3, as DNA: TGCGCCAGCAGCCAAGATGGGCTAGTGGATGAGCAGTTCTTC.

This clonotype was counted only a few times. This rearrangement joins TRBV9 to TRBJ1-6; D is uncertain. CDR1 is SGDLS, CDR2 YYNGEE, per germline. The CDR3 loop spans 13 amino acids. V lost 1 base, J lost 12 bases, and 11 bases lay in between. The DNA for the CDR3 is TGTGCCAGCAGCGTAAAAATAGATTTACCCCTCCACTTT. Protein sequence: CASSVKIDLPLHF. Full variable domain (remainder filled in from reference TRBV9 and TRBJ1-6): DSGVTQTPKHLITATGQRVTLRCSPRSGDLSVYWYQQSLDQGLQFLIQYYNGEERAKGNILERFSAQQFPDLHSELNLSSLELGDSALYFCASSVKIDLPLHFGNGTRLTVT.

This clonotype has ten or more counts. V gene TRBV11-1 combines with J gene TRBJ2-1; TRBD2 agrees at 11 bases. The CDR3 runs 15 residues. Germline V lookup: CDR1 SGHAT, CDR2 FQDESV (reference sequence). J gave up 8 bases and V 1 base, and 4 bases lay outside the gene matches. The CDR3 spells CASSLGLAGHDEQFF. CDR3 bases: TGTGCCAGCAGCTTAGGACTAGCGGGACATGATGAGCAGTTCTTC.

This chain links TRBV28 with TRBJ2-3; possible D gene TRBD2, 5 bases. Trimming pared 7 bases from V and 8 bases from J, leaving 16 bases between. The germline CDR1 and CDR2 sequences are MDHEN and SYDVKM. The CDR3 spans 13 residues. The DNA of the CDR3 is TGTGCCAGCAAGTTTCGGAGGACCGGTACGCAGTATTTT. Translating gives CASKFRRTGTQYF.

This clonotype occurred many times. The chain joins TRBV29-1 to TRBJ2-7, with no clear D. The germline gives CDR1 SQVTM, CDR2 ANQGSEA. The CDR3 extends over 12 amino acids. V was pared by 0 bases and J by 3 bases, with 6 bases between. CDR3 DNA: TGCAGCGTTGAAGACAGTTACTACGAGCAGTACTTC. It codes for CSVEDSYYEQYF.

The V call is TRBV12-5, the J call TRBJ2-5; unclear D gene. Trimming shortened V by 7 bases and J by 5 bases, and 29 bases separated the two germline ends. CDR1 and CDR2 (germline): LGHNT, FRNRAP. CDR3 size: 18 residues. CDR3 sequence (DNA): TGTGCTAGTGCATATTCCGCTCCGGGCCACCTGAGCAGGGAGACCCAGTACTTC. It codes for CASAYSAPGHLSRETQYF.

This clonotype has a handful of counts. V usage is TRBV2 and J usage is TRBJ2-2, with D maybe TRBD1 (6 bases). CDR3 size: 13 residues. V was trimmed by 6 bases and J by 8 bases, leaving 13 bases between them. Germline-derived CDR1 and CDR2 are SNHLY and FYNNEI. DNA for the CDR3: TGTGCCAGCAGGAAAACAGGGTCTGGGGAGCTGTTTTTT. Protein product: CASRKTGSGELFF. Supplemented by reference TRBV2 and TRBJ2-2, the full variable domain reads EPEVTQTPSHQVTQMGQEVILRCVPISNHLYFYWYRQILGQKVEFLVSFYNNEISEKSEIFDDQFSVERPDGSNFTLKIRSTKLEDSAMYFCASRKTGSGELFFGEGSRLTVL.

There are a few counts of this clonotype. The CDR3 sequence is CASSQDLLNEQFF. CDR3 nucleotide sequence: TGTGCCAGCAGCCAAGATCTTCTCAATGAGCAGTTCTTC. The chain links TRBV3-1 to TRBJ2-1, with D uncertain. V was trimmed by 0 bases and J by 6 bases, leaving 6 bases between them. The germline V gene has CDR1 LGHDT and CDR2 YNNKEL (reference sequence). The CDR3 extends over 13 amino acids.

The table lists this clonotype with many counts. The J gene is TRBJ1-5, the V gene TRBV7-9; no definite D call. The CDR3 runs to 12 residues. Between the trimmed V and J ends, which lost 6 bases and 9 bases, there was a span of 12 bases. From germline, CDR1 is SEHNR and CDR2 FQNEAQ (reference sequence). The CDR3 sequence: CASSQEGAPQHF. For the CDR3, the DNA is TGTGCCAGCAGTCAGGAGGGCGCGCCCCAGCATTTT. The variable domain in full, completed from reference TRBV7-9 and TRBJ1-5, reads DTGVSQNPRHKITKRGQNVTFRCDPISEHNRLYWYRQTLGQGPEFLTYFQNEAQLEKSRLLSDRFSAERPKGSFSTLEIQRTEQGDSAMYLCASSQEGAPQHFGDGTRLSIL.